These 9 T cell receptor beta chains came from one sample sequenced in a study of blood T cell repertoires in COVID-19. Produced via immunoSEQ multiplex PCR; TCRdb's table is partial and in-frame only. The sample has around 150,000 clones; about 90% are singletons. Sequencing was done on a sample of peripheral blood. These receptors were taken from a man aged 60-69 years with acute or convalescent COVID-19.

The genes are TRBV12-3 or TRBV12-4 and TRBJ2-1; D gene ambiguous. The CDR3 has 11 amino acids. Trimming removed 1 base at V and 15 bases at J, with 10 bases between. In DNA, the CDR3 is TGTGCCAGCAGTTTAGGCGGTTATGGGTTCTTC. It codes for CASSLGGYGFF.

The chain employs TRBV4-3 and TRBJ1-2; tentatively, D is TRBD1 (6 bases). The CDR3 has 15 residues. Germline V gene data show CDR1 as LGHNA and CDR2 as YSLEER. The V end was cut by 2 bases, the J end by 7 bases, with 17 bases between. The CDR3 DNA follows: TGCGCCAGCAGCCAACAACAGGGTGGACCATCTGGCTACACCTTC. Translation gives CASSQQQGGPSGYTF.

This sequence joins TRBV4-3 and TRBJ1-2, with D possibly TRBD1 on 6 matching bases. V shed 3 bases and J shed 7 bases, with 15 bases lying between them. This CDR3 has 14 amino acids. Germline V gene sequence: CDR1 LGHNA, CDR2 YSLEER. The CDR3 loop reads CASSHPQGRAGYTF. As DNA, the CDR3 is TGCGCCAGCAGCCACCCACAGGGACGGGCTGGCTACACCTTC.

The chain employs TRBV7-2 and TRBJ1-3, with a possible D match to TRBD1 (5 bases). CDR3 length: 15 residues. V lost 5 bases to trimming and J lost 6 bases, with 17 bases between them. The germline V gene encodes CDR1 SGHTA and CDR2 FQGNSA. In DNA, the CDR3 is TGTGCCAGCAGCCCTGTTCAGGGTTTAGTAAACACCATATATTTT. Amino acid sequence: CASSPVQGLVNTIYF.

The rearrangement links TRBV5-1 to TRBJ1-4, with D maybe TRBD1 (6 bases). The CDR3 consists of 17 residues. The germline V gene encodes CDR1 SGHRS and CDR2 YFSETQ. The V end lost 7 bases, the J end lost 2 bases, and 21 bases lay between the germline ends. The CDR3 DNA reads as TGCGCCAGCTCGTTGGGGATAAAACAGGGTACTAATGAAAAACTGTTTTTT. Translating it yields CASSLGIKQGTNEKLFF.

The chain employs TRBV2 and TRBJ1-1, with D hard to call. V was shortened by 8 bases and J by 3 bases, with 16 bases between the two germline ends. Germline V CDR1 and CDR2: SNHLY, FYNNEI. This CDR3 comprises 14 residues. The CDR3 DNA reads as TGTGCCAGCGGAGAGGCAGTCACGTACACTGAAGCTTTCTTT. Amino acid sequence: CASGEAVTYTEAFF.

The V call is TRBV4-2, the J call TRBJ2-1; 7 nucleotides align to TRBD2. The V gene end was trimmed by 0 bases and the J gene end by 6 bases; junction bases not matched to a gene: 5. The germline V gene encodes CDR1 LGHNA and CDR2 YNFKEQ. The CDR3 is 15 residues long. The chain's CDR3 is CASSQDFSGGNEQFF. The CDR3 nucleotides are TGTGCCAGCAGCCAAGATTTTTCGGGGGGCAATGAGCAGTTCTTC.

The rearrangement joins TRBV7-3 to TRBJ1-1; 7 nucleotides match TRBD1. The CDR3 has 13 amino acids. CDR1 is SGHTA and CDR2 is FQGTGA in the germline V gene. V shed 3 bases and J 3 bases; nucleotides not matched to a gene: 1. The CDR3 reads CASSFTGDTEAFF. CDR3 coding DNA: TGTGCCAGCAGCTTCACAGGGGACACTGAAGCTTTCTTT.

The rearrangement links TRBV5-1 to TRBJ2-1; a weak D match, TRBD2 (5 bases). Germline CDR1 reads SGHRS; CDR2 reads YFSETQ. Between the trimmed V and J ends, which lost 4 bases and 4 bases, there was a span of 15 bases. There are 15 residues in the CDR3. The CDR3 sequence: CASSPGESRYNEQFF. CDR3 coding DNA: TGCGCCAGCAGCCCCGGGGAGTCTCGGTACAATGAGCAGTTCTTC.